The 26 T cell receptor beta chains reported below all come from one sample, sequenced in a study of CD8 T cells in ankylosing spondylitis. Findings and limits, study-wide: Among TCR beta sequences, a motif of eight or nine highly homologous variants appeared characteristic of ankylosing spondylitis blood.

What these receptors recognize is not known. Using its own MiXCR run on the 5' RACE reads, TCRdb lists one record per CDR3 protein. The sample holds over 450,000 distinct CDR3 sequences, roughly an eighth seen once. Sequencing input: blood, either unsorted or a sorted T cell fraction (not recorded which). The source is a male donor with ankylosing spondylitis.

This clonotype showed up just a few times. The chain joins TRBV10-3 to TRBJ2-7; 10 bases line up with TRBD1. Losses at the gene ends were 4 bases for V and 7 bases for J; bases not matched to a gene: 10. Germline assignment: CDR1 ENHRY and CDR2 SYGVKD. This CDR3 is 15 amino acids long. This chain's CDR3 is CAISGPGQGRYEQYF. The DNA of the CDR3 is TGTGCCATCAGTGGCCCGGGACAGGGGAGGTATGAGCAGTACTTC.

This clonotype has a handful of counts. CDR3 DNA: TGTGCCAGCAGTGACCCTCACAGGGGATCGACTGAAGCTTTCTTT. Translated, it gives CASSDPHRGSTEAFF. This chain connects TRBV25-1 to TRBJ1-1; 7 positions match TRBD1. V lost 3 bases to trimming and J lost 5 bases; unmatched junction nucleotides: 9. The CDR3 spans 15 residues. CDR1 is MGHDK and CDR2 is SYGVNS in the germline V gene.

This clonotype was detected only a few times. The chain uses TRBV5-1 and TRBJ1-1; TRBD1 matches 8 bases. With 4 bases clipped from V and 7 bases from J, the junction kept 9 bases outside the gene matches. Germline V gene lookup returns CDR1 SGHRS and CDR2 YFSETQ. The CDR3 is 14 residues long. Here the CDR3 reads CASSPSLDRVEAFF. CDR3 DNA: TGCGCCAGCAGCCCTAGCTTGGACAGGGTTGAAGCTTTCTTT.

V is TRBV11-2 and J is TRBJ2-1; TRBD2 might be the D (5 bases). Trimming left V 5 bases short and J 2 bases short, with 13 bases between. The CDR3 is made up of 15 amino acids. CDR1 and CDR2 from the germline V gene are SGHAT and FQNNGV. Written as DNA, the CDR3 is TGTGCCAGCAGCGTTATTACCGGGACCTACAATGAGCAGTTCTTC. Translation: CASSVITGTYNEQFF.

This clonotype was picked up a small number of times. This sequence joins TRBV6-1 and TRBJ1-1; unclear D gene. The CDR3 extends over 13 amino acids. Trimming shortened V by 7 bases and J by 1 base, and 10 bases separated the two germline ends. Germline CDR1 reads MNHNS; CDR2 reads SASEGT. Here the CDR3 reads CASTLRWNTEAFF. CDR3 nucleotides: TGTGCCAGCACCCTAAGGTGGAACACTGAAGCTTTCTTT.

This clonotype was detected many times. The rearrangement uses TRBV5-1 and TRBJ2-7; 10 nucleotides line up with TRBD2. V trimming: 0 bases; J trimming: 6 bases; junction bases outside the gene matches: 6. Germline V lookup: CDR1 SGHRS, CDR2 YFSETQ. The CDR3 totals 15 residues. The CDR3 loop is CASSLDLAGVSEQYF. For the CDR3, the DNA is TGCGCCAGCAGCTTGGACCTAGCGGGAGTCTCCGAGCAGTACTTC.

Only a few counts were recorded for this clonotype. The chain couples TRBV6-2 or TRBV6-3 to TRBJ1-5, with D tentatively TRBD1 (6 bases). Germline V gene lookup returns CDR1 MNHEY and CDR2 SVGEGT. Trimming shortened V by 7 bases and J by 6 bases, and 16 bases separated the two germline ends. The CDR3 is 14 amino acids. The CDR3 coding sequence is TGTGCCAGCACCCGAGACCTCAGGGGTCAGCCCCAGCATTTT. As protein: CASTRDLRGQPQHF.

The chain couples TRBV29-1 to TRBJ2-7; no reliable D call. CDR3 size: 12 residues. The V and J ends lost 6 bases and 0 bases respectively, with 9 bases between them. CDR1 and CDR2 (germline): SQVTM, ANQGSEA. The CDR3 protein is CSVATDSYEQYF. The CDR3, as DNA: TGCAGCGTCGCGACTGACTCCTACGAGCAGTACTTC.

There are a few counts of this clonotype. The chain joins TRBV7-9 to TRBJ1-6; D ambiguous. The CDR3 is 13 residues long. Between the trimmed V and J ends, which lost 7 bases and 8 bases, there was a span of 12 bases. The germline V gene encodes CDR1 SEHNR and CDR2 FQNEAQ (reference sequence). For the CDR3, the DNA is TGTGCCAGCACCCCTCGGGGTGATTCACCCCTCCACTTT. Protein product: CASTPRGDSPLHF.

The chain uses TRBV11-1 and TRBJ1-1, with 8 bases identical to TRBD1. The trim removed 5 bases at V and 4 bases at J, leaving 12 bases unmatched. The V gene's germline CDR1 is SGHAT and CDR2 FQDESV (reference sequence). The CDR3 extends over 16 amino acids. CDR3 sequence: CASSPPRTGRATEAFF. The CDR3 DNA reads TGTGCCAGCAGCCCCCCCAGGACAGGGAGGGCCACTGAAGCTTTCTTT.

In this sample, this clonotype turned up a few times. This sequence joins TRBV15 and TRBJ2-3; no definite D call. Trimming stripped 5 bases from V and 0 bases from J, with 12 bases between. There are 15 residues in the CDR3. Germline V gene data show CDR1 as LNHNV and CDR2 as YYDKDF (reference sequence). DNA for the CDR3: TGTGCCACCAGCCGCCGCGTCCCTAGCACAGATACGCAGTATTTT. Amino acid sequence: CATSRRVPSTDTQYF.

The chain combines TRBV20-1 with TRBJ2-3, with 9 bases fitting TRBD1. The CDR3 is made up of 18 amino acids. V dropped 5 bases and J dropped 1; count of bases not matched to a gene: 16. Germline CDR1 reads DFQATT; CDR2 reads SNEGSKA (reference sequence). This CDR3 reads CSAPGQGRFAAGTDTQYF. CDR3 DNA: TGCAGTGCTCCCGGACAGGGGCGTTTTGCTGCAGGCACAGATACGCAGTATTTT.

This clonotype was seen many times. The chain couples TRBV11-2 to TRBJ2-7; 7 positions agree with TRBD1. CDR3 length: 14 amino acids. V lost 0 bases, J lost 4 bases, and 3 bases stayed unmatched. CDR1 is SGHAT and CDR2 is FQNNGV in the germline V gene. CDR3 loop: CASSLDGQDYEQYF. CDR3 nucleotide sequence: TGTGCCAGCAGCTTAGACGGACAGGATTACGAGCAGTACTTC.

V gene TRBV4-1 combines with J gene TRBJ1-5; maybe TRBD1 (5 bases). V was pared by 6 bases and J by 4 bases, with 10 bases between. The V gene's germline CDR1 is MGHRA and CDR2 YSYEKL. The length of the CDR3 is 13 residues. CDR3 nucleotides: TGCGCCAGCAGTGTGGAGGGGAATCAGCCCCAGCATTTT. Residues: CASSVEGNQPQHF.

The CDR3 region is CASSQGGWYGYTF. The CDR3 DNA sequence: TGTGCCAGCAGCCAAGGGGGCTGGTATGGCTACACCTTC. The V and J genes are TRBV3-1 and TRBJ1-2; D possibly corresponds to TRBD1 (5 bases). The CDR3 totals 13 residues. Germline assignment: CDR1 LGHDT and CDR2 YNNKEL (reference sequence). The V and J ends lost 1 base and 5 bases respectively, with 8 bases between them. Combining the CDR3 with reference TRBV3-1 and TRBJ1-2 gives the whole variable domain DTAVSQTPKYLVTQMGNDKSIKCEQNLGHDTMYWYKQDSKKFLKIMFSYNNKELIINETVPNRFSPKSPDKAHLNLHINSLELGDSAVYFCASSQGGWYGYTFGSGTRLTVV.

This clonotype was counted a few times. The chain recombines TRBV7-9 with TRBJ2-1, with 8 positions matching TRBD2. With 2 bases clipped from V and 7 bases from J, the junction kept 7 bases outside the gene matches. The CDR3 is 15 amino acids. The V gene's germline CDR1 is SEHNR and CDR2 FQNEAQ (reference sequence). The CDR3 DNA reads TGTGCCAGCAGCTTAAAAGCGGGAGACCCAAATGAGCAGTTCTTC. Translating gives CASSLKAGDPNEQFF.

This clonotype was detected ten times or more. The V and J genes are TRBV2 and TRBJ2-3; D gene ambiguous. V was shortened by 8 bases and J by 0 bases, with 6 bases between the two germline ends. The CDR3 sequence is 12 residues long. Per germline, CDR1 SNHLY and CDR2 FYNNEI. This chain's CDR3 is CASGISTDTQYF. CDR3 nucleotides: TGTGCCAGCGGGATCAGCACAGATACGCAGTATTTT. The complete variable domain, with remaining parts taken from reference TRBV2 and TRBJ2-3, reads EPEVTQTPSHQVTQMGQEVILRCVPISNHLYFYWYRQILGQKVEFLVSFYNNEISEKSEIFDDQFSVERPDGSNFTLKIRSTKLEDSAMYFCASGISTDTQYFGPGTRLTVL.

This clonotype was picked up many times. The chain is built from TRBV27 and TRBJ2-1; 7 bases are shared with TRBD1. Germline-derived CDR1 and CDR2 are MNHEY and SMNVEV (reference sequence). The CDR3 sequence is 15 residues long. J was trimmed by 8 bases and V by 3 bases; bases with no gene match: 10. CDR3 sequence: CASSFSDRVNDEQFF. For the CDR3, the DNA is TGTGCCAGCAGTTTTAGCGACAGGGTGAATGATGAGCAGTTCTTC.

This clonotype has a handful of counts. This chain uses TRBV2 with TRBJ2-2; D unclear. Deletions cut 6 bases from V and 3 bases from J, with 8 bases between. CDR3 length: 13 amino acids. Germline CDR1 is SNHLY and CDR2 is FYNNEI. CDR3 in DNA: TGTGCCAGCAGCCAATACTACACCGGGGAGCTGTTTTTT. Residues: CASSQYYTGELFF.

This clonotype came up many times. This chain links TRBV12-3 or TRBV12-4 with TRBJ2-5; D is perhaps TRBD1 or TRBD2 (5 bases each). Deletions cut 7 bases from V and 8 bases from J, with 17 bases between. The CDR3 has 13 residues. Here the CDR3 DNA reads TGTGCCAGCACCGGGACGGCTACAGGTACCCAGTACTTC. Its translation is CASTGTATGTQYF.

This clonotype was counted between two and nine times. The chain has TRBV7-9 and TRBJ1-1; TRBD1 agrees at 10 bases. Germline loops: CDR1 SEHNR, CDR2 FQNEAQ (reference sequence). This CDR3 is built from 13 residues. The V and J ends lost 5 bases and 11 bases, in that order; junction bases with no gene match: 8. The CDR3 is CASSPGTGEVAFF. In DNA form, the CDR3 reads TGTGCCAGCAGCCCCGGGACAGGGGAGGTGGCTTTCTTT.

The genes are TRBV30 and TRBJ1-1, with a weak D call TRBD1 (5 bases). The CDR3 is 12 amino acids. Trimming left V 7 bases short and J 1 base short, with 10 bases between. CDR1 is GTSNPN and CDR2 is SVGIG in the germline V gene (reference sequence). CDR3: CASLQENTEAFF. CDR3 sequence (DNA): TGTGCCTCCCTACAGGAGAACACTGAAGCTTTCTTT.

The genes are TRBV20-1 and TRBJ1-4; TRBD1 aligns across 7 bases. The CDR3 totals 16 residues. The germline CDR1 and CDR2 sequences are DFQATT and SNEGSKA (reference sequence). The CDR3 loop is CSVSDREIATNEKLFF. Written as DNA, the CDR3 is TGCAGCGTCTCCGACAGGGAGATTGCAACTAATGAAAAACTGTTTTTT.

This clonotype was seen more than once but under ten times. The chain joins TRBV7-9 to TRBJ1-2; D is unclear. V was trimmed by 5 bases and J by 5 bases, leaving 9 bases between them. This CDR3 has 12 residues. Germline values: CDR1 SEHNR, CDR2 FQNEAQ (reference sequence). CDR3 sequence reads: CASSPPRYGYTF. The CDR3 region has the DNA TGTGCCAGCAGCCCCCCGAGGTATGGCTACACCTTC.

This clonotype was counted only a few times. The chain joins TRBV18 to TRBJ2-2; D gene ambiguous. Trimming cost V 2 bases and J 2 bases, with 12 bases left between them. Germline V lookup: CDR1 KGHSH, CDR2 LQKENI. This CDR3 is built from 16 residues. CDR3 DNA: TGTGCCAGCTCACCAAGGACGACCCTTAACACCGGGGAGCTGTTTTTT. Translation: CASSPRTTLNTGELFF.

The rearrangement links TRBV7-9 to TRBJ2-1; D is unclear. The V end lost 1 base, the J end lost 11 bases, and 9 bases lay between the germline ends. The CDR3 spans 12 residues. Germline-derived CDR1 and CDR2 are SEHNR and FQNEAQ (reference sequence). The CDR3 DNA follows: TGTGCCAGCAGCTTAGATGCCAGCAAGCAGTTCTTC. Its protein product is CASSLDASKQFF.